These 2 T cell receptor beta chains came from one sample sequenced in a study of blood T cell repertoires in COVID-19. The method was immunoSEQ multiplex PCR; TCRdb's version includes in-frame clones alone and lacks a portion of them. The table lists 130,000 or so clones, about four fifths of them singletons. Sequencing used peripheral blood. Receptor source: a human donor in a cohort sampled during active COVID-19.

The CDR3 DNA is TGTGCCAGTAGTATGTGGGCCGCTGGGGCCAACGTCCTGACTTTC. It translates to CASSMWAAGANVLTF. The chain recombines TRBV19 with TRBJ2-6; D uncertain. The germline V gene encodes CDR1 LNHDA and CDR2 SQIVND (reference sequence). The CDR3 consists of 15 residues. V shed 3 bases and J shed 2 bases, with 8 bases lying between them.

The rearrangement uses TRBV7-8 and TRBJ1-1, with TRBD1 identical over 7 bases. Germline assignment: CDR1 SGHVS and CDR2 FQNEAQ. The CDR3 sequence is 15 residues long. J was trimmed by 0 bases and V by 4 bases; bases with no gene match: 5. CDR3 sequence reads: CASSYRTGMNTEAFF. CDR3 sequence (DNA): TGTGCCAGCAGCTACAGGACAGGAATGAACACTGAAGCTTTCTTT.